This entry concerns a single T cell receptor beta chain. The clone's antigen remains unknown. Base qualities are missing; no much larger clone stands one base away. This specimen belongs to a study of T-cell memory formation after mild COVID-19 (dated by TCRdb to 2020 to 2022). At the level of the whole study: TCR sequence clusters from the two donors were found to be largely donor specific. Longitudinal TCRalpha and TCRbeta repertoire sequencing tracked T-cell clones expanding and contracting after mild COVID-19 in two donors. Two young, previously healthy adult volunteers, one female and one male, were included in the cohort.

Sequencing took place on an Illumina NovaSeq 6000. cDNA libraries for TCRalpha and TCRbeta were prepared by 5'RACE using constant-segment primers, with sample barcodes and unique molecular identifiers added. RNA was extracted from every sample with Trizol reagent. The libraries were amplified in two PCR steps, and the second step added a second sample barcode and Illumina TruSeq adapters. Sequencing of libraries was performed on an Illumina NovaSeq with 2 x 150 bp paired-end reads. Concerning the study's data processing: With migec v1.2.7, reads were demultiplexed and then collapsed into UMI-guided consensus sequences. Using mixcr v2.1.11, UMI consensuses were aligned to TRA and TRB V and J templates and then assembled into clonotypes. Clonotypes were classified as expanded or contracted when called significant by both edgeR and NoisET, with noise models trained on biological replicates. For edgeR calls, a false discovery rate-adjusted p below 0.01 and a log2 fold-change threshold of 1 were applied. As an exploratory analysis of dynamics, max-normalized trajectories of the 1000 most abundant clonotypes were examined with PCA combined with hierarchical clustering. Each responding clone was given a CD4 or CD8 phenotype based on the CD4+ and CD8+ repertoires, which had been sequenced separately. TCRdb ran its own pipeline on the public reads, namely fastp trimming at Q25 and MiXCR clone calling, and kept in-frame beta chains. Rows with a matching CDR3 protein are joined into one entry that keeps the most common DNA and genes. The V and J calls follow TCRdb's processing rather than the paper's. The sample table records 350,000 or so distinct CDR3 sequences; under 25% of these occur just once. The top ten clones comprise 21% of the sample.

CDR1 and CDR2 are read off the germline V gene (reference sequence) as SGHKS and YYEKEE. V is reduced by 0 bases and J by 1 base, leaving a spacing of 10 bases between them. The CDR3 goes from the cysteine to the phenylalanine over 15 residues. The retained sequence is limited to the CDR3, 45 bases, with the frame set at the first base. What the research found in general, with its limitations: The study covered only a couple of mild cases, and larger cohorts including severe cases with pre-infection samples were considered necessary. The detection of some responding clones in pre-infection memory suggests that pre-existing cross-reactive memory T cells joined the SARS-CoV-2 response. SARS-CoV-2 specificity of the second-wave clones peaking on day 37 was not confirmed. Clones contracting from day 15 to 85 had balanced CD4/CD8 phenotypes, while a second wave expanding from day 15 to 37 was biased towards CD4+. Contracting CD4+ clones were found mainly in CM and EM memory subsets, while CD8+ clones were enriched in EMRA.

Ficoll-Paque density gradient centrifugation was used to isolate PBMCs. The TCR comes from a man between 18 and 35 years old who had mild COVID-19 (a few samples of this study predate the infection). The sample titles of this study are shuffled in the database, so cell type and time point are left out; the donor was told from shared clones. Sequencing used PBMCs or a T cell subset sorted from them (not recorded which). Recombination joined TRBV5-5 with TRBJ1-1, and the D gene may be TRBD1, 6 bases matching. CDR3 reads: CASSLEGGTNTEAFF. In nucleotide form, the sequence is TGTGCCAGCAGCTTGGAAGGGGGGACGAACACTGAAGCTTTCTTT.